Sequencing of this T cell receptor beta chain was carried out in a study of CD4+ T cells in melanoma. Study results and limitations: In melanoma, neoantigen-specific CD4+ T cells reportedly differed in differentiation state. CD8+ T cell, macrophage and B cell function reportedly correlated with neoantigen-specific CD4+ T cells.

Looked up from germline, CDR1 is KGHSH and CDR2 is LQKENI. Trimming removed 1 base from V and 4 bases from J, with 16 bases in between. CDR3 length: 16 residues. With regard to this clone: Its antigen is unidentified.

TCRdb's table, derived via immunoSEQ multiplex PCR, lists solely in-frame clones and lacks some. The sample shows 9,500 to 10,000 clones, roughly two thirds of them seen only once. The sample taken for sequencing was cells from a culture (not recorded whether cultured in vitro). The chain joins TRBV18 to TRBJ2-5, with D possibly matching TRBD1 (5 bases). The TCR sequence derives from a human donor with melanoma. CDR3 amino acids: CASSPLDTRGRETQYF. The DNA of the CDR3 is TGTGCCAGCTCACCACTGGACACCCGAGGTAGAGAGACCCAGTACTTC.